These 12 T cell receptor beta chains share one sample of origin, sequenced in a study of OX40 agonist ivuxolimab in advanced cancers. TCRdb's copy holds only in-frame clones and misses some; the assay was immunoSEQ multiplex PCR. This sample has roughly 75,000 clones, with around nine tenths found just once. Specimen: CD4+ or CD8+ T cells sorted from blood, collected in a trial of the OX40 agonist ivuxolimab. The receptors come from an adult with an advanced solid tumor such as melanoma, head and neck, liver or kidney cancer.

This chain connects TRBV5-1 to TRBJ2-3; maybe TRBD2 (6 bases). This CDR3 spans 14 amino acids. The germline V gene encodes CDR1 SGHRS and CDR2 YFSETQ. Trimming stripped 5 bases from V and 0 bases from J, with 10 bases between. Here the CDR3 reads CASRLALSTDTQYF. CDR3 bases: TGCGCCAGCAGACTAGCACTGAGCACAGATACGCAGTATTTT.

This chain connects TRBV29-1 to TRBJ1-5; D not certain. The CDR3 sequence is 12 residues long. V shed 5 bases and J shed 4 bases, with 9 bases lying between them. The germline CDR1 and CDR2 sequences are SQVTM and ANQGSEA. The CDR3 sequence: CSVRDRNQPQHF. Written as DNA, the CDR3 is TGCAGCGTTCGAGATAGAAATCAGCCCCAGCATTTT.

Here the CDR3 reads CASSGQDSGANVLTF. The CDR3 DNA is TGTGCCAGCAGTGGACAGGACTCTGGGGCCAACGTCCTGACTTTC. The chain uses TRBV2 and TRBJ2-6; TRBD1 might be the D (6 bases). Deletions cut 4 bases from V and 0 bases from J, with 7 bases between. The CDR3 has 15 amino acids. The germline gives CDR1 SNHLY, CDR2 FYNNEI. Full variable domain (remainder filled in from reference TRBV2 and TRBJ2-6): EPEVTQTPSHQVTQMGQEVILRCVPISNHLYFYWYRQILGQKVEFLVSFYNNEISEKSEIFDDQFSVERPDGSNFTLKIRSTKLEDSAMYFCASSGQDSGANVLTFGAGSRLTVL.

This clone was counted only a few times. The rearrangement links TRBV5-1 to TRBJ2-1; 14 positions agree with TRBD2. Trimming removed 3 bases from V and 7 bases from J; junction bases left unmatched: 3. CDR3 length: 15 residues. Germline values: CDR1 SGHRS, CDR2 YFSETQ. CDR3 coding DNA: TGCGCCAGCAGCTCGAGACTAGCGGGAGGGAATGAGCAGTTCTTC. Protein: CASSSRLAGGNEQFF.

V usage is TRBV10-3 and J usage is TRBJ2-7; 8 nucleotides line up with TRBD1. There are 15 residues in the CDR3. CDR1 is ENHRY, CDR2 SYGVKD, per germline. The J segment lost 3 bases and the V segment lost 2 bases, leaving 6 bases of the junction unmatched. The CDR3 DNA follows: TGTGCCATCAGTGAGAGGGGACAGGAGGTCTACGAGCAGTACTTC. It codes for CAISERGQEVYEQYF.

The chain combines TRBV12-5 with TRBJ1-1; 8 bases align to TRBD1. This CDR3 is 16 amino acids long. V trimming: 5 bases; J trimming: 1 base; junction bases outside the gene matches: 9. The germline V gene has CDR1 LGHNT and CDR2 FRNRAP. The CDR3 region has the DNA TGTGCTAGTGGTGGCGGACAGGGCGGTAAGAACACTGAAGCTTTCTTT. As protein: CASGGGQGGKNTEAFF. The variable domain in full, completed from reference TRBV12-5 and TRBJ1-1, reads DARVTQTPRHKVTEMGQEVTMRCQPILGHNTVFWYRQTMMQGLELLAYFRNRAPLDDSGMPKDRFSAEMPDATLATLKIQPSEPRDSAVYFCASGGGQGGKNTEAFFGQGTRLTVV.

In DNA, the CDR3 is TGCAGTGCCAACCGGAGAGAGCAGTACTTC. Amino acids: CSANRREQYF. The chain uses TRBV20-1 and TRBJ2-7, with D unresolved. This CDR3 comprises 10 residues. In germline, CDR1 is DFQATT, CDR2 SNEGSKA (reference sequence). Trimming shortened V by 6 bases and J by 7 bases, and 10 bases separated the two germline ends.

The chain couples TRBV21-1 to TRBJ2-7; the table's TRBD2 call for D was not verified on the DNA. TRBV21-1 has pseudogene status. The CDR3 is 14 amino acids. The CDR3 is CASSYIGGSYEQYF. The CDR3 coding sequence is TGTGCCAGCAGCTATATCGGGGGGTCCTACGAGCAGTACTTC.

J is TRBJ2-1 and V is TRBV10-1; 9 bases align to TRBD1. The J segment lost 0 bases and the V segment lost 5 bases, leaving 2 bases of the junction unmatched. In germline, CDR1 is WNHNN, CDR2 SYGVQD (reference sequence). The CDR3 loop spans 15 amino acids. The CDR3 sequence: CASSPDRGSYNEQFF. The CDR3 DNA follows: TGCGCCAGCAGTCCGGACAGGGGCTCCTACAATGAGCAGTTCTTC.

This clone was observed once. The V and J genes are TRBV14 and TRBJ2-7; 8 nucleotides match TRBD1. The CDR3 is 17 amino acids. V lost 4 bases, J lost 6 bases, and 17 bases stayed unmatched. Germline CDR1 and CDR2: SGHDN and FVKESK. The CDR3 DNA reads as TGTGCCAGCAGCCCCCACAGGGGGTTAACCGTAAACCCCGAGCAGTACTTC. Its protein product is CASSPHRGLTVNPEQYF.

This clone was observed a few times. V and J are TRBV4-1 and TRBJ1-1; TRBD1 is a possible D gene (5 bases). The CDR3 totals 16 residues. Between the trimmed V and J ends, which lost 0 bases and 1 base, there was a span of 12 bases. Germline loops: CDR1 MGHRA, CDR2 YSYEKL. The CDR3 region is CASSQDLTTANTEAFF. The DNA for the CDR3 is TGCGCCAGCAGCCAAGATCTCACGACAGCGAACACTGAAGCTTTCTTT.

This clone appeared a single time. This chain connects TRBV19 to TRBJ1-5; no reliable D call. Trimming took 2 bases from V and 4 from J, leaving 12 bases between them. Per germline, CDR1 LNHDA and CDR2 SQIVND (reference sequence). This CDR3 spans 15 amino acids. The DNA for the CDR3 is TGTGCCAGTAGTATAATGAGTGGGGATAATCAGCCCCAGCATTTT. Its translation is CASSIMSGDNQPQHF. The full variable domain, in which reference TRBV19 and TRBJ1-5 provide the parts outside the CDR3, is DGGITQSPKYLFRKEGQNVTLSCEQNLNHDAMYWYRQDPGQGLRLIYYSQIVNDFQKGDIAEGYSVSREKKESFPLTVTSAQKNPTAFYLCASSIMSGDNQPQHFGDGTRLSIL.